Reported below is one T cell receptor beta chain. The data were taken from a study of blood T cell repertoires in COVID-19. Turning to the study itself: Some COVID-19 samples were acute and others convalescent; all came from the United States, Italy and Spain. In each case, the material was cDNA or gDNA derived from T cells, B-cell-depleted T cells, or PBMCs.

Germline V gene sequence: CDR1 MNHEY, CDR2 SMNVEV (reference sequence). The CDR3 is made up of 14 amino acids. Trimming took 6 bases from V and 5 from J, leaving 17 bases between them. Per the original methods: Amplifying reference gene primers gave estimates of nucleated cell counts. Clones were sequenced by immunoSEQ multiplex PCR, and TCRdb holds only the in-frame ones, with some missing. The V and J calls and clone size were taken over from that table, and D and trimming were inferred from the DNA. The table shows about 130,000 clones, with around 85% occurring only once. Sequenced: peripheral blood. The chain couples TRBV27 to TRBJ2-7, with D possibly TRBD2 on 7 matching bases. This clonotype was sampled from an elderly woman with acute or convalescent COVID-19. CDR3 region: CASSPGTGGHEQYF. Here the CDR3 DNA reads TGTGCCAGCAGCCCGGGGACGGGGGGCCACGAGCAGTACTTC.